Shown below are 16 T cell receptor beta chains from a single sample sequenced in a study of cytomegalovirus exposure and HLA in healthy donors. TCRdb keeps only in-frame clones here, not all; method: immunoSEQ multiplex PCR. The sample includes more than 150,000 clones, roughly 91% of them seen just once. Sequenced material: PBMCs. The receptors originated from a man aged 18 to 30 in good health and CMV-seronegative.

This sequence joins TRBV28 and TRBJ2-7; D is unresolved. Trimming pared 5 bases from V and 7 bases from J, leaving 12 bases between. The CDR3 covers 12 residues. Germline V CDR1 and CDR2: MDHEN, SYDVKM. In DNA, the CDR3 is TGTGCCAGCAGTCCCAAGGTGCGGGAGCAGTACTTC. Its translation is CASSPKVREQYF.

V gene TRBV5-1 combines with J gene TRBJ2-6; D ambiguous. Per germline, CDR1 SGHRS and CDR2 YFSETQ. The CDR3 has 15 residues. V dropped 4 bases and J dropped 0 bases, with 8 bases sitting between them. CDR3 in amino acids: CASSASSSGANVLTF. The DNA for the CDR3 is TGCGCCAGCAGCGCATCGAGCTCTGGGGCCAACGTCCTGACTTTC.

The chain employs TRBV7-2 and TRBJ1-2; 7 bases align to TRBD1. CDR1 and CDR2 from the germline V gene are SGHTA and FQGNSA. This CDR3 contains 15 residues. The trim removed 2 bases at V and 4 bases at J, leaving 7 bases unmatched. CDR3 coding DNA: TGTGCCAGCAGCTTAAGTCCGGCAGGGGGCTATGGCTACACCTTC. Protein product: CASSLSPAGGYGYTF.

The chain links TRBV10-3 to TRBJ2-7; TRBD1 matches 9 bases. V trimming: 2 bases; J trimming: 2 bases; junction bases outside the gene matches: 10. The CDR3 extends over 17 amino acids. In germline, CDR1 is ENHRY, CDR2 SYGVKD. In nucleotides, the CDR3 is TGTGCCATCAGTGAGAAGAATCCGGGACAGGGTGCCTACGAGCAGTACGTC. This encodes CAISEKNPGQGAYEQYV.

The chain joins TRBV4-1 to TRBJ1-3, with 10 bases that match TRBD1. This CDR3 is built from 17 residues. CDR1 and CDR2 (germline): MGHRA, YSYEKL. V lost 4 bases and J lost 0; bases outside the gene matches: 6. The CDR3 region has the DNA TGCGCCAGCAGCCGCCGACAGGGGGCCCCCTCTGGAAACACCATATATTTT. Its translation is CASSRRQGAPSGNTIYF.

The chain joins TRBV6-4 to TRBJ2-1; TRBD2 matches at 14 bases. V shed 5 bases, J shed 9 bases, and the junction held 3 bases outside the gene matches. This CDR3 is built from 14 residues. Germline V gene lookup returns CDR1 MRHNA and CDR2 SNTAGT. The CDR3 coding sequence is TGTGCCAGCAGTATGACTAGCGGGAGGGTTGAGCAGTTCTTC. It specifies CASSMTSGRVEQFF.

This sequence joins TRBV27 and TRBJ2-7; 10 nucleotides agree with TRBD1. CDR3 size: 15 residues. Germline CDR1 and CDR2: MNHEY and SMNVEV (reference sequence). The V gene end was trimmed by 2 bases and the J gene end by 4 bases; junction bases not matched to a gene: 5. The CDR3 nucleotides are TGTGCCAGCAGTTTAGGGACAGGGGCAGCATACGAGCAGTACTTC. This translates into CASSLGTGAAYEQYF.

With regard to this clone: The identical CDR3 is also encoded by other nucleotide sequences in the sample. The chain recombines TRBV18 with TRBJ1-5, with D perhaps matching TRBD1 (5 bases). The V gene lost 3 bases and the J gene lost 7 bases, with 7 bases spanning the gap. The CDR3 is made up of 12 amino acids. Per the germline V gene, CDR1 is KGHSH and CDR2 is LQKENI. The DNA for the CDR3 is TGTGCCAGCTCACCCGGGGGGCAGCCCCAGCATTTT. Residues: CASSPGGQPQHF.

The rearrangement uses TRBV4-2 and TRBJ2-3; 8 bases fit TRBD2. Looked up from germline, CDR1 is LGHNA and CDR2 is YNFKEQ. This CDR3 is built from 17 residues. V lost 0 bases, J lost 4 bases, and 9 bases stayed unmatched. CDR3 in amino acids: CASSQEGAGAFADTQYF. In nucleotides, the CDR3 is TGTGCCAGCAGCCAAGAGGGAGCGGGAGCTTTTGCAGATACGCAGTATTTT.

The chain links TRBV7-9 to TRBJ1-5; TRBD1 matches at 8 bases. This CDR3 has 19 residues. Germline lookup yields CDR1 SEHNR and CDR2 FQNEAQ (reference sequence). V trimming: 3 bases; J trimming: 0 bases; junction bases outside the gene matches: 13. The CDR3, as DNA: TGTGCCAGCAGCTTGGGGACGGGACAGGCAGCATATAGCAATCAGCCCCAGCATTTT. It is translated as CASSLGTGQAAYSNQPQHF.

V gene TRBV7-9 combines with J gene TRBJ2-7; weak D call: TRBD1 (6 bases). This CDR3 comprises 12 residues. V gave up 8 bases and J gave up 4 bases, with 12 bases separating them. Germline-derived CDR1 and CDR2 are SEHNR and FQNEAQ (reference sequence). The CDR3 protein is CASGGQLYEQYF. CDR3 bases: TGTGCCAGCGGAGGACAGCTTTACGAGCAGTACTTC.

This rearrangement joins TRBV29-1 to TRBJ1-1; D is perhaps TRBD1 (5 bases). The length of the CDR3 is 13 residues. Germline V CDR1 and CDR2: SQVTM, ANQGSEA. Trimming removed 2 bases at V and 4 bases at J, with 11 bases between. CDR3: CSVEMGPGTEAFF. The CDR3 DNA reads TGCAGCGTTGAAATGGGGCCGGGCACTGAAGCTTTCTTT.

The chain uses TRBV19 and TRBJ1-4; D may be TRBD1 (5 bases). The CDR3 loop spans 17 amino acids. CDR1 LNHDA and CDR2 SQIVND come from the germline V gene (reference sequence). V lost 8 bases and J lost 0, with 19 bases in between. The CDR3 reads CASSPRGHLATNEKLFF. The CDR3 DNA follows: TGTGCCAGTTCTCCTAGAGGACACCTTGCAACTAATGAAAAACTGTTTTTT.

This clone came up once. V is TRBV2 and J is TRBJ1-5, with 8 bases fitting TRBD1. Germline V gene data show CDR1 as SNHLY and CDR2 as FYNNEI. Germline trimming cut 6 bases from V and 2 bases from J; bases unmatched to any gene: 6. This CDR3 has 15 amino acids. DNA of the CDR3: TGTGCCAGCAGCCCGATGACAGGGGGCAATCAGCCCCAGCATTTT. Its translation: CASSPMTGGNQPQHF.

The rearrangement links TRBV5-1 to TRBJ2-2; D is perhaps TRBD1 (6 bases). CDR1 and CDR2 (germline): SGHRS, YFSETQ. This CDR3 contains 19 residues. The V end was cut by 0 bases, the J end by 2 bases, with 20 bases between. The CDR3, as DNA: TGCGCCAGCAGCTTGGTCCCAAGGGCCGGCAGGGGAAACACCGGGGAGCTGTTTTTT. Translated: CASSLVPRAGRGNTGELFF.

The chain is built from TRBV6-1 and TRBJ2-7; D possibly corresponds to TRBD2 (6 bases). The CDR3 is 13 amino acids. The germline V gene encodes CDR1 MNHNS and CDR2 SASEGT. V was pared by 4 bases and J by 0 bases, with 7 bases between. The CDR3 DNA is TGTGCCAGCAGTGTGGAGGGCTCCTACGAGCAGTACTTC. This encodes CASSVEGSYEQYF.